This TCR beta chain is from a study of T cell changes during pregnancy in multiple sclerosis. V was trimmed by 1 base and J by 0 bases, leaving 7 bases between them. This CDR3 is 16 amino acids long. The germline V gene encodes CDR1 MNHEY and CDR2 SMNVEV (reference sequence). The method was immunoSEQ multiplex PCR; TCRdb's version includes in-frame clones alone and lacks a portion of them. The sample has about 66,000 clones, over 75% seen once. This specimen was CD8+ T cells from peripheral blood mononuclear cells, taken before pregnancy. The chain has TRBV27 and TRBJ1-6; D not certain. The TCR comes from a female donor with multiple sclerosis, enrolled in a pregnancy study. CDR3 DNA: TGTGCCAGCAGTTTATTCCTAGGCTCCTATAATTCACCCCTCCACTTT. Its translation: CASSLFLGSYNSPLHF.